Presented here are 29 T cell receptor beta chains from one specimen sequenced in a study of cytomegalovirus exposure and HLA in healthy donors (dated by TCRdb to between 2016 and 2019). The receptor library was made with the immunoSEQ multiplex PCR assay. A mixture of 60 forward primers for TCR Vbeta segments and 13 reverse primers for TCR Jbeta segments was used in the multiplex PCR. This is the immuneACCESS table as TCRdb keeps it, with only in-frame sequences that have V and J called. A part of the clones is gone; compared with another copy, unresolved V genes explain less than half, and the rest is unexplained. The sample data list 100,000 to 150,000 clones, and roughly a tenth of these were observed just once. The ten largest clones add up to roughly 4.6% of the sample. The sequenced material came from PBMCs. The receptors stem from a woman between 18 and 29 years old in good health and CMV-seropositive.

This rearrangement joins TRBV9 to TRBJ2-7; 8 nucleotides match TRBD2. The V gene end was trimmed by 4 bases and the J gene end by 5 bases; junction bases not matched to a gene: 14. The CDR3 is made up of 16 amino acids. Germline CDR1 and CDR2: SGDLS and YYNGEE. The CDR3 is CASSPQPGLVPHEQYF. Here the CDR3 DNA reads TGTGCCAGCAGCCCCCAACCGGGACTAGTACCCCACGAGCAGTACTTC.

This clone was recorded a few times. The chain uses TRBV2 and TRBJ1-2, with D tentatively TRBD1 (6 bases). V was cut by 1 base and J by 8 bases, with 8 bases left in between. CDR1 and CDR2 (germline): SNHLY, FYNNEI. CDR3 length equals 12 residues. The CDR3 region is CASSEGGQGYTF. CDR3 coding DNA: TGTGCCAGCAGTGAAGGGGGACAAGGCTACACCTTC.

V is TRBV28 and J is TRBJ2-3, with TRBD2 as a possible D gene (6 bases). Germline V CDR1 and CDR2: MDHEN, SYDVKM. The CDR3 spans 15 residues. The V and J ends lost 8 bases and 3 bases respectively, with 18 bases between them. CDR3 region: CASYSRERLTDTQYF. In nucleotides, the CDR3 is TGTGCCAGCTACAGCCGGGAGCGTTTGACAGATACGCAGTATTTT.

This clone was seen a handful of times. CDR3 sequence reads: CASSLRASDTQYF. The DNA for the CDR3 is TGTGCCAGCAGCTTACGCGCCTCAGATACGCAGTATTTT. The chain employs TRBV5-6 and TRBJ2-3; D is ambiguous. This CDR3 is built from 13 residues. CDR1 and CDR2 from the germline V gene are SGHDT and YYEEEE. Trimming shortened V by 2 bases and J by 4 bases, and 8 bases separated the two germline ends. The full variable domain, with the rest looked up from reference TRBV5-6 and TRBJ2-3, is DAGVTQSPTHLIKTRGQQVTLRCSPKSGHDTVSWYQQALGQGPQFIFQYYEEEERQRGNFPDRFSGHQFPNYSSELNVNALLLGDSALYLCASSLRASDTQYFGPGTRLTVL.

This clone was observed a few times. This rearrangement joins TRBV6-1 to TRBJ1-5; 10 bases agree with TRBD1. V lost 0 bases to trimming and J lost 4 bases; unmatched junction nucleotides: 0. The V gene's germline CDR1 is MNHNS and CDR2 SASEGT. The CDR3 runs to 15 residues. The CDR3 coding sequence is TGTGCCAGCAGTGAAGCGGACAGGGGGAATCAGCCCCAGCATTTT. Translation gives CASSEADRGNQPQHF.

On this clone: The same CDR3 also results from other DNA sequences found in this sample. V usage is TRBV7-9 and J usage is TRBJ2-7; 10 bases agree with TRBD2. The CDR3 has 14 amino acids. Per the germline V gene, CDR1 is SEHNR and CDR2 is FQNEAQ (reference sequence). V shed 6 bases and J 0 bases; nucleotides not matched to a gene: 2. The CDR3 region is CASRPSGSSYEQYF. CDR3 coding DNA: TGTGCCAGCAGGCCTAGCGGGAGCTCCTACGAGCAGTACTTC.

This clone was counted once. The chain couples TRBV19 to TRBJ2-3; 9 bases align to TRBD2. Germline CDR1 LNHDA, CDR2 SQIVND (reference sequence). CDR3 size: 14 residues. The ends lost 8 bases at V and 4 bases at J; junction bases unmatched: 7. CDR3 nucleotides: TGTGCCAGTGATATAGCGGGAGAATCAGATACGCAGTATTTT. Translated: CASDIAGESDTQYF.

The chain recombines TRBV10-3 with TRBJ2-7; weak D call: TRBD1 (5 bases). The CDR3 runs to 12 residues. CDR1 is ENHRY, CDR2 SYGVKD, per germline. The V end was cut by 8 bases, the J end by 3 bases, with 11 bases between. DNA of the CDR3: TGTGCCATCTCCCCAGGGTTCTACGAGCAGTACTTC. As protein: CAISPGFYEQYF.

The chain combines TRBV28 with TRBJ1-1, with D possibly matching TRBD1 (5 bases). Germline loops: CDR1 MDHEN, CDR2 SYDVKM. CDR3 length: 13 amino acids. Trimming cost V 3 bases and J 10 bases, with 15 bases left between them. This CDR3 is CASSLGGLIRAFF. The CDR3 region has the DNA TGTGCCAGCAGTTTGGGGGGACTTATTCGAGCTTTCTTT.

The genes are TRBV2 and TRBJ2-1; D is undetermined. Germline lookup yields CDR1 SNHLY and CDR2 FYNNEI. The V end was cut by 7 bases, the J end by 4 bases, with 14 bases between. This CDR3 region has 14 residues. The CDR3 protein is CASKQKSSYNEQFF. The CDR3, as DNA: TGTGCCAGCAAACAGAAAAGTTCTTACAATGAGCAGTTCTTC. The variable domain in full, completed from reference TRBV2 and TRBJ2-1, reads EPEVTQTPSHQVTQMGQEVILRCVPISNHLYFYWYRQILGQKVEFLVSFYNNEISEKSEIFDDQFSVERPDGSNFTLKIRSTKLEDSAMYFCASKQKSSYNEQFFGPGTRLTVL.

V and J are TRBV2 and TRBJ2-5, with a tentative D call TRBD1 (5 bases). Germline CDR1 and CDR2: SNHLY and FYNNEI. Between the trimmed V and J ends, which lost 5 bases and 3 bases, there was a span of 10 bases. The CDR3 is 13 residues long. The CDR3 DNA sequence: TGTGCCAGCAGTTATGGGGCAGAAGAGACCCAGTACTTC. It specifies CASSYGAEETQYF.

A few counts support this clone. The rearrangement links TRBV19 to TRBJ2-3, with TRBD2 matching over 7 bases. This CDR3 contains 18 residues. Trimming took 2 bases from V and 0 from J; bases not matched to a gene: 11. The V gene's germline CDR1 is LNHDA and CDR2 SQIVND (reference sequence). CDR3 sequence (DNA): TGTGCCAGTAGTATAACAGCGGGATCCCTACTTAGCACAGATACGCAGTATTTT. This translates into CASSITAGSLLSTDTQYF.

This clone was counted between two and nine times. This chain uses TRBV25-1 with TRBJ2-1, with 12 bases matching TRBD2. CDR1 and CDR2 (germline): MGHDK, SYGVNS. CDR3 length: 17 amino acids. J gave up 3 bases and V 1 base, and 4 bases lay outside the gene matches. The CDR3 reads CASSELTSGSFYNEQFF. The CDR3 region has the DNA TGTGCCAGCAGTGAATTGACTAGCGGGAGTTTCTACAATGAGCAGTTCTTC. Drawing the rest from reference TRBV25-1 and TRBJ2-1, the complete variable domain is EADIYQTPRYLVIGTGKKITLECSQTMGHDKMYWYQQDPGMELHLIHYSYGVNSTEKGDLSSESTVSRIRTEHFPLTLESARPSHTSQYLCASSELTSGSFYNEQFFGPGTRLTVL.

This clone has more than one count but fewer than ten. Other nucleotide sequences in the sample specify the same CDR3. This chain uses TRBV5-4 with TRBJ1-1, with D unresolved. CDR3 length: 15 residues. Germline loops: CDR1 SGHNT, CDR2 YYREEE (reference sequence). V was clipped by 0 bases and J by 5 bases, with 14 bases between them. In nucleotides, the CDR3 is TGTGCCAGCAGCTTGGAAGTCCAGGCGGGGACTGAAGCTTTCTTT. It translates to CASSLEVQAGTEAFF.

The chain uses TRBV4-1 and TRBJ2-7; D not certain. Trimming shortened V by 1 base and J by 4 bases, and 17 bases separated the two germline ends. Germline V lookup: CDR1 MGHRA, CDR2 YSYEKL. CDR3 length: 16 residues. The CDR3 loop reads CASSQALLRTSYEQYF. The CDR3 region has the DNA TGCGCCAGCAGCCAAGCCCTACTCCGAACCTCATACGAGCAGTACTTC.

This clone has more than one count but fewer than ten. The chain is built from TRBV4-1 and TRBJ2-2; 10 nucleotides line up with TRBD2. The CDR3 sequence is 18 residues long. Trimming cost V 0 bases and J 6 bases; bases outside gene matches: 10. The germline gives CDR1 MGHRA, CDR2 YSYEKL. The CDR3 is CASSQDTSGARWSGELFF. DNA for the CDR3: TGCGCCAGCAGCCAAGATACTAGCGGGGCCCGATGGTCCGGGGAGCTGTTTTTT.

The chain carries TRBV7-6 and TRBJ2-7; TRBD2 might be the D (6 bases). V lost 7 bases, J lost 6 bases, and 22 bases lay in between. This CDR3 has 15 amino acids. Germline CDR1 and CDR2: SGHVS and FNYEAQ. This CDR3 reads CASTPVGGVNSEQYF. The CDR3 nucleotides are TGTGCCAGCACCCCCGTCGGAGGGGTCAATAGCGAGCAGTACTTC.

This chain joins TRBV2 and TRBJ2-4; the match to TRBD1 covers 12 bases. CDR3 size: 12 residues. V lost 8 bases to trimming and J lost 8 bases; unmatched junction nucleotides: 1. The germline gives CDR1 SNHLY, CDR2 FYNNEI. The CDR3 bases are TGTGCCAGCGGGACAGGGGGCGACATTCAGTACTTC. Protein: CASGTGGDIQYF.

A few counts support this clone. This chain links TRBV9 with TRBJ2-1; 10 bases are a match to TRBD1. CDR1 is SGDLS, CDR2 YYNGEE, per germline. CDR3 length: 15 amino acids. The junction had 5 bases not matched to a gene; V was cut back by 3 bases and J by 5 bases. CDR3 sequence reads: CASSDRDRGNNEQFF. CDR3 in DNA: TGTGCCAGCAGCGACCGGGACAGGGGAAACAATGAGCAGTTCTTC.

This clone has just a few counts. This chain links TRBV6-6 with TRBJ2-3; D is possibly TRBD2 (5 bases). In germline, CDR1 is MNHNY, CDR2 SVGAGI (reference sequence). Trimming cost V 5 bases and J 1 base, with 16 bases left between them. The CDR3 is 16 residues long. DNA for the CDR3: TGTGCCAGCAGTCCCATTAGCGCGTGGGGCACAGATACGCAGTATTTT. This translates into CASSPISAWGTDTQYF.

The table lists this clone with a few counts. V is TRBV12-5 and J is TRBJ2-7; TRBD1 might be the D (6 bases). The CDR3 totals 14 residues. CDR1 is LGHNT, CDR2 FRNRAP, per germline. Trimming took off 1 base at V and 12 bases at J, with 19 bases between the two ends. The CDR3 is CASGLDLRDMLLYF. CDR3 bases: TGTGCTAGTGGTTTGGACCTCCGGGACATGCTTTTGTACTTC.

The table lists this clone with a few counts. The chain is built from TRBV2 and TRBJ2-7; tentatively, D is TRBD2 (7 bases). V shed 6 bases and J shed 6 bases, with 18 bases lying between them. Germline loops: CDR1 SNHLY, CDR2 FYNNEI. CDR3 length: 14 amino acids. The DNA for the CDR3 is TGTGCCAGCAGAGGGGGACTACGATCGGGCGAGCAGTACTTC. Its translation is CASRGGLRSGEQYF.

This clone appeared a single time. A read error may produce the germline difference seen at one junction end. V usage is TRBV27 and J usage is TRBJ2-7; possibly TRBD1 for D (6 bases). The V gene's germline CDR1 is MNHEY and CDR2 SMNVEV (reference sequence). The CDR3 runs to 14 residues. The CDR3, as DNA: TGTGCCAGCAGAGCCAGGGGCCTGGCCTACAAGCAGTACTTC. It translates to CASRARGLAYKQYF.

The J gene is TRBJ1-1, the V gene TRBV2, with D uncertain. Per the germline V gene, CDR1 is SNHLY and CDR2 is FYNNEI. Deletions cut 2 bases from V and 5 bases from J, with 6 bases between. The CDR3 is made up of 12 amino acids. The CDR3 region is CASSEIRTEAFF. CDR3 in DNA: TGTGCCAGCAGTGAAATTCGGACTGAAGCTTTCTTT.

This clone was detected a few times. The gene calls are TRBV6-1 and TRBJ2-7, with 8 bases aligning to TRBD2. The CDR3 sequence is 12 residues long. The germline CDR1 and CDR2 sequences are MNHNS and SASEGT. V lost 6 bases, J lost 4 bases, and 2 bases stayed unmatched. The CDR3 DNA reads as TGTGCCAGCAGCGGACTAGCTTACGAGCAGTACTTC. Translating gives CASSGLAYEQYF.

The V gene is TRBV6-1, the J gene TRBJ1-2; tentatively, D is TRBD1 (5 bases). The CDR3 runs 14 residues. Trimming shortened V by 8 bases and J by 2 bases, and 15 bases separated the two germline ends. The germline V gene has CDR1 MNHNS and CDR2 SASEGT. The chain's CDR3 is CASGRIGGNYGYTF. The CDR3 nucleotides read TGTGCCAGCGGGCGGATTGGGGGGAACTATGGCTACACCTTC.

This clone was recorded a few times. This chain uses TRBV6-5 with TRBJ2-3; possibly TRBD1 for D (6 bases). The CDR3 is 16 residues long. Trimming took off 0 bases at V and 3 bases at J, with 13 bases between the two ends. Germline assignment: CDR1 MNHEY and CDR2 SVGAGI. CDR3 coding DNA: TGTGCCAGCAGTTACTCATGGACAGCGGAAACAGATACGCAGTATTTT. Translation: CASSYSWTAETDTQYF.

The V call is TRBV7-6, the J call TRBJ2-2, with 7 bases identical to TRBD1. V was pared by 5 bases and J by 6 bases, with 3 bases of the junction left unmatched. In germline, CDR1 is SGHVS, CDR2 FNYEAQ. The CDR3 runs 13 residues. The CDR3: CASSVQGSGELFF. The CDR3 DNA reads TGTGCCAGCAGCGTACAGGGGTCCGGGGAGCTGTTTTTT. Looking up the rest from reference TRBV7-6 and TRBJ2-2 gives the full variable domain: GAGVSQSPRYKVTKRGQDVALRCDPISGHVSLYWYRQALGQGPEFLTYFNYEAQQDKSGLPNDRFSAERPEGSISTLTIQRTEQRDSAMYRCASSVQGSGELFFGEGSRLTVL.

The gene calls are TRBV7-6 and TRBJ2-7; 10 bases map to TRBD2. Germline CDR1 is SGHVS and CDR2 is FNYEAQ. This CDR3 is 14 amino acids long. Trimming removed 3 bases from V and 4 bases from J; junction bases left unmatched: 3. The DNA of the CDR3 is TGTGCCAGCAGCTTGCTAGCGGGAGAGTACGAGCAGTACTTC. It translates to CASSLLAGEYEQYF. Drawing the rest from reference TRBV7-6 and TRBJ2-7, the complete variable domain is GAGVSQSPRYKVTKRGQDVALRCDPISGHVSLYWYRQALGQGPEFLTYFNYEAQQDKSGLPNDRFSAERPEGSISTLTIQRTEQRDSAMYRCASSLLAGEYEQYFGPGTRLTVT.